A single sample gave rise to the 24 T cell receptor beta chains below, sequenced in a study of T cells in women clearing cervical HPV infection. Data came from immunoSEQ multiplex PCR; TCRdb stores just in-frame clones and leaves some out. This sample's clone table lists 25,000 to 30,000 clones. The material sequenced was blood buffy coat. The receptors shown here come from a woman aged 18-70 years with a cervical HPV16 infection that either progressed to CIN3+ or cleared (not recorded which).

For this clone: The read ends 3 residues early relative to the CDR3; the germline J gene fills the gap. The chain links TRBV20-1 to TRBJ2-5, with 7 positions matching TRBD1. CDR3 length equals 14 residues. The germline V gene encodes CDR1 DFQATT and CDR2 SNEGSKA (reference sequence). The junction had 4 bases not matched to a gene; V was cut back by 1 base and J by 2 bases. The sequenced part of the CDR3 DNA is TGCAGTGCTAGAGGTCGACAGGGACAAGAGACC. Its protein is CSARGRQGQET. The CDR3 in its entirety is CSARGRQGQETQYF.

CDR3 DNA (partial): TGTGCCAGCAGCGCCTACAGGGAGGGGCATGAG. Translated, it gives CASSAYREGHE. The CDR3 in its entirety is CASSAYREGHEQFF. This chain links TRBV7-9 with TRBJ2-1, with TRBD2 as a possible D gene (7 bases). The read ends 3 residues early relative to the CDR3; the germline J gene fills the gap. Germline CDR1 is SEHNR and CDR2 is FQNEAQ (reference sequence). V dropped 5 bases and J dropped 8 bases, with 16 bases sitting between them. This CDR3 has 14 amino acids. Full variable domain (outside the CDR3, taken from reference TRBV7-9 and TRBJ2-1): DTGVSQNPRHKITKRGQNVTFRCDPISEHNRLYWYRQTLGQGPEFLTYFQNEAQLEKSRLLSDRFSAERPKGSFSTLEIQRTEQGDSAMYLCASSAYREGHEQFFGPGTRLTVL.

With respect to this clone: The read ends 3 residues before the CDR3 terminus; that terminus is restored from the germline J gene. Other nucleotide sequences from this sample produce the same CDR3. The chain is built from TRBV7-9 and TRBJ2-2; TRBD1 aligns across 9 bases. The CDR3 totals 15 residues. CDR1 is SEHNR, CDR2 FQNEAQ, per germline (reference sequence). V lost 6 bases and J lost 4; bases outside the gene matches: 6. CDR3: CASRPGQGGTGELFF. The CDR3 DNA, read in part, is TGTGCCAGCAGACCGGGACAGGGAGGCACCGGGGAG.

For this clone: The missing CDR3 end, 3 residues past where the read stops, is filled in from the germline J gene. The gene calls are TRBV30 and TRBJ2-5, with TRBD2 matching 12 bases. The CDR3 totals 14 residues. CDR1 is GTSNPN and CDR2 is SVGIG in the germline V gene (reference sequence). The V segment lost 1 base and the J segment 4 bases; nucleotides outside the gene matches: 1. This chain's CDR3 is CAWSATSGRETQYF. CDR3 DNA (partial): TGTGCCTGGAGTGCGACTAGCGGGAGAGAGACC.

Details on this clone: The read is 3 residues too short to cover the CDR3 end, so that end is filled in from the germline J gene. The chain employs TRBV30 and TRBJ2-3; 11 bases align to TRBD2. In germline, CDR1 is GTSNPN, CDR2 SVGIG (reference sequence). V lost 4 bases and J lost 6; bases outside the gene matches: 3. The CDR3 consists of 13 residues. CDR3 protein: CAWKLAGADTQYF. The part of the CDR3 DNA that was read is TGTGCCTGGAAACTAGCGGGAGCCGATACG.

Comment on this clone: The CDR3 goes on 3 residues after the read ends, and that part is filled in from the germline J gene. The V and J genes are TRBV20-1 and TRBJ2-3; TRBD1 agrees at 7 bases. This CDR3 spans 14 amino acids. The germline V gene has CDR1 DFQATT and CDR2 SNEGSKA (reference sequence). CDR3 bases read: TGCAGTGCTAGCCGGGACAGCTCCCAAGAGACG. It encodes CSASRDSSQET. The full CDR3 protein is CSASRDSSQETQYF.

The CDR3 bases that were read are TGTGCCAGCAGTGATTGGACAGGGCAAGGC. Translating gives CASSDWTGQG. The entire CDR3 reads CASSDWTGQGYTF. V and J are TRBV27 and TRBJ1-2; TRBD1 aligns across 8 bases. The read ends 3 residues shy of where the CDR3 ends; the end is completed using the germline J gene. CDR3 size: 13 residues. Per germline, CDR1 MNHEY and CDR2 SMNVEV (reference sequence).

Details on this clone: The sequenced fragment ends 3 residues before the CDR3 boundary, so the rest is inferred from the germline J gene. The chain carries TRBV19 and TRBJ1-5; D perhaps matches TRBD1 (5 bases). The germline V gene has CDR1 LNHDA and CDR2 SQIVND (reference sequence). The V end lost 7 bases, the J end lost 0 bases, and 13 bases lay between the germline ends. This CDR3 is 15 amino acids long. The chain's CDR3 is CASKTVPYSNQPQHF. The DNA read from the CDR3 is TGTGCCAGTAAGACAGTCCCATATAGCAATCAGCCC.

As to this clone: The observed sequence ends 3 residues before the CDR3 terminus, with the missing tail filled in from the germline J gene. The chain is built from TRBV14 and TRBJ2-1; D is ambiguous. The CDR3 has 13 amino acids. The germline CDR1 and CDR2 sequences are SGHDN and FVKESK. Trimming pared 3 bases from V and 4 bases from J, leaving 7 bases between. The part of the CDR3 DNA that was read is TGTGCCAGCAGCCACTTATTATACAATGAG. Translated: CASSHLLYNE. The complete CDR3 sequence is CASSHLLYNEQFF.

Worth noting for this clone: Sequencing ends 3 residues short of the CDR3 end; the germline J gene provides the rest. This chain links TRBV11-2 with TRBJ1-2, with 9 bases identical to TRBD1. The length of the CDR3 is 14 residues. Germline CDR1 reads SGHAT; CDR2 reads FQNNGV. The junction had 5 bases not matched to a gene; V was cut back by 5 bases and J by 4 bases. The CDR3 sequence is CASSTDRGLYGYTF. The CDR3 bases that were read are TGTGCCAGCAGCACGGACAGGGGTCTCTATGGC. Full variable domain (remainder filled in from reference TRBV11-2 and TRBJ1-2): EAGVAQSPRYKIIEKRQSVAFWCNPISGHATLYWYQQILGQGPKLLIQFQNNGVVDDSQLPKDRFSAERLKGVDSTLKIQPAKLEDSAVYLCASSTDRGLYGYTFGSGTRLTVV.

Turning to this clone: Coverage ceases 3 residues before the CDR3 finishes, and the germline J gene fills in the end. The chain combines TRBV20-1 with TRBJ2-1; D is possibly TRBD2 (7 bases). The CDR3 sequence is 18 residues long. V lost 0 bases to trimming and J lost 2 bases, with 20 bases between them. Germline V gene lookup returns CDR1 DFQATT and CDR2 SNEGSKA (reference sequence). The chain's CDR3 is CSARDRGAGLAAYNEQFF. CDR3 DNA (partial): TGCAGTGCTAGAGATAGGGGGGCGGGCCTAGCGGCCTACAATGAG.

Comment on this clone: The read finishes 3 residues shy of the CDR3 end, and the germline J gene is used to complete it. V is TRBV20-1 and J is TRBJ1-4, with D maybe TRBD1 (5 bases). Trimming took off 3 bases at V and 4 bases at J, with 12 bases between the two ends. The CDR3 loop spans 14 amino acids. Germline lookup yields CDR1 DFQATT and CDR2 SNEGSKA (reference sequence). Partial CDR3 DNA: TGCAGTGCTAGGCCAGGGCTAAATAATGAAAAA. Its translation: CSARPGLNNEK. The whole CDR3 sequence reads CSARPGLNNEKLFF.

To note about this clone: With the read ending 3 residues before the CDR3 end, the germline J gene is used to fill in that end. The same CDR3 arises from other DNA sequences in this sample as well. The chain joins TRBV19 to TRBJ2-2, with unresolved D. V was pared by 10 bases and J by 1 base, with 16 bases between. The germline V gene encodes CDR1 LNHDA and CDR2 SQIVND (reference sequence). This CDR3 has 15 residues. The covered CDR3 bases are TGTGCCACGAACGAGGCGGATCTGAACACCGGGGAG. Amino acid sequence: CATNEADLNTGE. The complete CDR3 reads CATNEADLNTGELFF.

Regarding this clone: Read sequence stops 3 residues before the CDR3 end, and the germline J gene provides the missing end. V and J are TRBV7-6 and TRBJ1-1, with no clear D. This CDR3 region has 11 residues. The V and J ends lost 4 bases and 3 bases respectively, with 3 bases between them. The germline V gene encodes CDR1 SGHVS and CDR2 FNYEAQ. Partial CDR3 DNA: TGTGCCAGCAGCTCGGACACTGAA. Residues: CASSSDTE. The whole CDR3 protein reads CASSSDTEAFF.

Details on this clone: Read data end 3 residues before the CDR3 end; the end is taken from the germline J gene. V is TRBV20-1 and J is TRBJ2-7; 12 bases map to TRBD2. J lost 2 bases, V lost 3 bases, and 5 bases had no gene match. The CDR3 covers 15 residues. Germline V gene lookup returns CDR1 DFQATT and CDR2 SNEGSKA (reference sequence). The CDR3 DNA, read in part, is TGCAGTGCTAGGCCCCCTAGCGGGAGGGCCTACGAG. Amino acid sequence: CSARPPSGRAYE. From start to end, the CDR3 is CSARPPSGRAYEQYF.

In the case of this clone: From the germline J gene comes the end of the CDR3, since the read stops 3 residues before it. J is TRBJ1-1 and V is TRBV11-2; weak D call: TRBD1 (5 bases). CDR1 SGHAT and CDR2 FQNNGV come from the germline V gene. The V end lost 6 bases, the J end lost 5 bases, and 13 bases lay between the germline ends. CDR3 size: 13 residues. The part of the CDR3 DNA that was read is TGTGCCAGCAGGCGTACAGGTTGGACTGAA. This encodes CASRRTGWTE. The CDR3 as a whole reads CASRRTGWTEAFF.

The CDR3 DNA, read in part, is TGTGCCAGTAGAGCCGACGGGCAGCCC. It yields the protein CASRADGQP. The CDR3, in full, reads CASRADGQPQHF. V is TRBV19 and J is TRBJ1-5; D gene ambiguous. The CDR3 end falls 3 residues outside the read, so it is completed with the germline J gene. V lost 6 bases, J lost 7 bases, and 10 bases lay in between. Looked up from germline, CDR1 is LNHDA and CDR2 is SQIVND (reference sequence). This CDR3 contains 12 residues.

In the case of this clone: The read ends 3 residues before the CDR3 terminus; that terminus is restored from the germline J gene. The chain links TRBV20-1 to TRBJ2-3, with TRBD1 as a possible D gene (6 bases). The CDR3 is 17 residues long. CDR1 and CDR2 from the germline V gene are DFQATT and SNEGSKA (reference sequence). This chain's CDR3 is CSARDHRPGALQETQYF. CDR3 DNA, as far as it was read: TGCAGTGCTAGAGATCATCGCCCAGGGGCTCTCCAAGAGACG.

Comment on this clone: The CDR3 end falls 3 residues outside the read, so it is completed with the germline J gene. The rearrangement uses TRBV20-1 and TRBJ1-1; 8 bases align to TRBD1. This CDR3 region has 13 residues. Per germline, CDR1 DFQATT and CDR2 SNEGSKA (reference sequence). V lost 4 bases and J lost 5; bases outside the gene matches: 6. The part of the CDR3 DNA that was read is TGCAGTGCTAACAGGGGGGCCGGGACTGAA. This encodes CSANRGAGTE. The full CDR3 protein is CSANRGAGTEAFF.

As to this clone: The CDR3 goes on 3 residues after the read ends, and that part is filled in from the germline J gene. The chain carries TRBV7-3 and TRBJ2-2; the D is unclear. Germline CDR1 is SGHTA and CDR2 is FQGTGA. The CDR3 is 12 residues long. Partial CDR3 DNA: TGTGCCAGCAGCCACCTGGGCTCACCG. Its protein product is CASSHLGSP. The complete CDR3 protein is CASSHLGSPLFF.

CDR3 region: CASSLVAGNQPQHF. The sequenced part of the CDR3 DNA is TGCGCCAGCAGCTTGGTTGCAGGTAATCAGCCC. The rearrangement links TRBV5-1 to TRBJ1-5; the D is unclear. The read halts 3 residues ahead of the CDR3 end, with the missing end drawn from the germline J gene. CDR3 length: 14 amino acids. Germline CDR1 is SGHRS and CDR2 is YFSETQ. V shed 0 bases and J shed 4 bases, with 8 bases lying between them.

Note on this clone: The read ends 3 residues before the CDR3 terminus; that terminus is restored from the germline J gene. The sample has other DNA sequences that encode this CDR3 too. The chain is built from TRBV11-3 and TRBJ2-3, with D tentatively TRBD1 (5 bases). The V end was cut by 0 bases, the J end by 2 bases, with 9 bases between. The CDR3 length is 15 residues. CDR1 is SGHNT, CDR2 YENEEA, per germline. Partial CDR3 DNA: TGTGCCAGCAGCTTAGAGTCAGGGTCCACAGATACG. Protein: CASSLESGSTDT. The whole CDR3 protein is CASSLESGSTDTQYF.

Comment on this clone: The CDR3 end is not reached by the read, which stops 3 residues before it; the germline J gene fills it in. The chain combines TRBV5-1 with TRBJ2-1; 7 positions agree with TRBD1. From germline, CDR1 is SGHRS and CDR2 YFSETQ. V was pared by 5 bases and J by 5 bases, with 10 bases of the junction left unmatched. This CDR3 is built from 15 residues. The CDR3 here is CASRTGRGPNNEQFF. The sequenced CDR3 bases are TGCGCCAGCAGGACAGGGCGCGGCCCCAACAATGAG.

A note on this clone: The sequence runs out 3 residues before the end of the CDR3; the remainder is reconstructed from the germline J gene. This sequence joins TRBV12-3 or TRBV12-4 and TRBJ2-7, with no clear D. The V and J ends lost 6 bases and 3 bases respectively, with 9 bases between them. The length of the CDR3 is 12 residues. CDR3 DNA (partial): TGTGCCAGCAGCTCAATAGACTACGAG. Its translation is CASSSIDYE. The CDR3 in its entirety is CASSSIDYEQYF.